This T cell receptor beta chain appears in the sequencing data of a study of T cell responses to AZD1222 COVID-19 vaccine. Study conclusions and caveats: Sampled repertoires all dated from after the peak T cell response. Unmutated regions of variants are reportedly targeted by nearly half of spike-specific TCRs. Spike-wide vaccine-associated CD4 TCRs dominated at 160-218 and 743-854. The donor group comprised mostly white British people and more females; the analysis possibly underestimated clonal diversity.

Repertoires were generated with immunoSEQ multiplex PCR, while TCRdb's copy carries only in-frame clones and drops some. The sample contains around 130,000 clones, approximately 94% of which appear only once. Germline CDR1 MDHEN, CDR2 SYDVKM. Deletions cut 5 bases from V and 1 base from J, with 21 bases between. The CDR3 covers 18 residues. A word on this clone: Its antigen is unknown.

The sample here was peripheral blood, taken on day 0 of AZD1222 vaccination. V gene TRBV28 combines with J gene TRBJ1-3; possible D gene TRBD1, 5 bases. This receptor was taken from an adult in good health. The CDR3 here is CASSPRKGHRDSGNTIYF. The DNA for the CDR3 is TGTGCCAGCAGTCCCCGGAAAGGACACCGGGATTCTGGAAACACCATATATTTT.